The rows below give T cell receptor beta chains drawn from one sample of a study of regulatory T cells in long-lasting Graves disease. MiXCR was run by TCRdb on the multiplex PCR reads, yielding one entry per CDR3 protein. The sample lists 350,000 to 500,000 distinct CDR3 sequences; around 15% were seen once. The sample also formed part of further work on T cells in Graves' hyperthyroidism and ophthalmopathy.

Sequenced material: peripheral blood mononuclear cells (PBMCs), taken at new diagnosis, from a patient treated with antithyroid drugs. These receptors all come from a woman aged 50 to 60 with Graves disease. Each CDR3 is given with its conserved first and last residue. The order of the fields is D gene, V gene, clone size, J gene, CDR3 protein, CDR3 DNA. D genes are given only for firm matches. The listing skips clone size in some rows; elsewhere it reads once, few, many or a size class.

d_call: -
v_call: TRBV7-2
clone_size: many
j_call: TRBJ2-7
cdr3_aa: CASSLGRGGGYEQYF
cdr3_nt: TGTGCCAGCAGCTTAGGGAGGGGTGGCGGCTACGAGCAGTACTTC

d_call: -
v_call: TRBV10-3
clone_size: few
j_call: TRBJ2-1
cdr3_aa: CAISGTAKDVNEQFF
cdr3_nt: TGTGCCATCAGTGGGACGGCGAAAGACGTCAATGAGCAGTTCTTC

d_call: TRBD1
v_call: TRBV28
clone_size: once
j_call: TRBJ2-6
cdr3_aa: CASSSETGPTSGANVLTF
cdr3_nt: TGTGCCAGCAGTTCGGAGACAGGGCCTACCTCTGGGGCCAACGTCCTGACTTTC

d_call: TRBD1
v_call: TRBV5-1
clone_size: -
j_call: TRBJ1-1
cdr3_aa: CASRYRQGLNTEAFF
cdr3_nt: TGCGCCAGCAGATACCGACAGGGGTTGAACACTGAAGCTTTCTTT

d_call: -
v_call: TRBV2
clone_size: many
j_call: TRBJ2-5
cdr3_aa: CASNPGNQETQYF
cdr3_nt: TGTGCCAGCAATCCCGGGAACCAAGAGACCCAGTACTTC

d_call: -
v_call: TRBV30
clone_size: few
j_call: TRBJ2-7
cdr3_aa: CARQAESSYEQYF
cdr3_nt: TGTGCCCGCCAGGCAGAGAGCTCCTACGAGCAGTACTTC

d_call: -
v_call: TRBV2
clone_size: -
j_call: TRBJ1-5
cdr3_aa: CASGGQTNQPQHF
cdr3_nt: TGTGCCAGCGGCGGCCAGACGAATCAGCCCCAGCATTTT

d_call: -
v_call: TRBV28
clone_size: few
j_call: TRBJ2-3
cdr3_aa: CASSWSRAQYF
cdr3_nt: TGTGCCAGCAGCTGGAGCCGGGCCCAGTATTTT

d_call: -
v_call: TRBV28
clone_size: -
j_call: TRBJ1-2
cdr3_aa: CASSLRGARGYTF
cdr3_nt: TGTGCCAGCAGTTTAAGAGGGGCGCGCGGCTACACCTTC

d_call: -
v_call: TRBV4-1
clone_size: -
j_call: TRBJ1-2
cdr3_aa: CASSRNNRDDYGYTF
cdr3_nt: TGCGCCAGCAGCCGAAATAACAGGGATGACTATGGCTACACCTTC

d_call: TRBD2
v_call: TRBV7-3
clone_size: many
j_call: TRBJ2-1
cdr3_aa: CASSLTPLAGYNEQFF
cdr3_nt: TGTGCCAGCAGCTTGACCCCACTAGCGGGGTACAATGAGCAGTTCTTC

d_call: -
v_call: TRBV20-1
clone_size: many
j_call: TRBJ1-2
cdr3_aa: CSARDIQTYGYTF
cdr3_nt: TGCAGTGCTAGAGATATACAGACCTATGGCTACACCTTC

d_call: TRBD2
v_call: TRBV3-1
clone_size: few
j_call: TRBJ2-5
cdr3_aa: CASSRVTSGRVEETQYF
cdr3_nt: TGTGCCAGCAGCCGGGTGACTAGCGGGAGAGTTGAAGAGACCCAGTACTTC

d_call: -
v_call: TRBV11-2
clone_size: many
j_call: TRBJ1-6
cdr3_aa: CASSNNYNSPLHF
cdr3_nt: TGTGCCAGCAGCAACAACTATAATTCACCCCTCCACTTT

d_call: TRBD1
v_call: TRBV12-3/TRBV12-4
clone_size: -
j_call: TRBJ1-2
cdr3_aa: CASTSPGQGHYGYTF
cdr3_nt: TGTGCCAGCACCTCTCCGGGACAGGGGCACTATGGCTACACCTTC

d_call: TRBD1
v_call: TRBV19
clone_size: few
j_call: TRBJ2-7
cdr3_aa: CASSTTGGHYEQYF
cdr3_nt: TGTGCCAGTAGTACGACAGGGGGCCACTACGAGCAGTACTTC

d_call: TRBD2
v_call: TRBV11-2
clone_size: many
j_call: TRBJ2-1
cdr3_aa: CASSQTSGYSYNEQFF
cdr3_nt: TGTGCCAGCAGCCAGACTAGCGGATATTCCTACAATGAGCAGTTCTTC

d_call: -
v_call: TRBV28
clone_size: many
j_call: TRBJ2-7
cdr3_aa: CASSLAEPSYEQYF
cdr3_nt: TGTGCCAGCAGTTTAGCCGAACCCTCCTACGAGCAGTACTTC

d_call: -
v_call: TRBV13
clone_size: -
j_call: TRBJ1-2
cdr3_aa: CASSFVPTKSPGYTF
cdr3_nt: TGTGCCAGCAGCTTTGTGCCGACAAAATCGCCGGGCTACACCTTC

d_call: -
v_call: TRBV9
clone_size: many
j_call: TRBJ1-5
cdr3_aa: CASSADGGSNQPQHF
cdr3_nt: TGTGCCAGCAGCGCCGATGGGGGAAGCAATCAGCCCCAGCATTTT

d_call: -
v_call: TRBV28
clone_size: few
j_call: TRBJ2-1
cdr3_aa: CASSLAGTPNEQFF
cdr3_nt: TGTGCCAGCAGCCTCGCAGGGACTCCAAATGAGCAGTTCTTC

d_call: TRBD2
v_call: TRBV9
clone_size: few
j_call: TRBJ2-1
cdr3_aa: CASSALPGLALYEQFF
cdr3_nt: TGTGCCAGCAGCGCCCTCCCGGGACTAGCTTTGTATGAGCAGTTCTTC

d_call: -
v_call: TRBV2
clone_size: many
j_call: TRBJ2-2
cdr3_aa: CASRDTFTGELFF
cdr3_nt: TGTGCCAGCAGGGATACGTTCACCGGGGAGCTGTTTTTT

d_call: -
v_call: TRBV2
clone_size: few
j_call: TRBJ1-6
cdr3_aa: CASSSQGSLNSPLHF
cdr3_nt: TGTGCCAGCAGTTCCCAGGGGAGCTTAAATTCACCCCTCCACTTT

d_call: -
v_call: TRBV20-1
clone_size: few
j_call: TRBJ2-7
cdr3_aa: CSAPTRVMAYEHYF
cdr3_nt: TGCAGTGCCCCGACCAGGGTTATGGCCTACGAGCACTACTTC

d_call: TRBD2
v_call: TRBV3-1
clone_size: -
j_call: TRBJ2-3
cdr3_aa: CASSSWTSGSGTGDTQYF
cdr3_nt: TGTGCCAGCAGCTCCTGGACTAGCGGGAGCGGAACTGGGGATACGCAGTATTTT

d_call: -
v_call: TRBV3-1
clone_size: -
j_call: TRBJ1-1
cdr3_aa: CASSQVTGLNTEAFF
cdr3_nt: TGTGCCAGCAGCCAAGTTACAGGGTTGAACACTGAAGCTTTCTTT

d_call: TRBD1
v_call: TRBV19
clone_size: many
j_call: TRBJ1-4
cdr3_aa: CASTTGATNEKLFF
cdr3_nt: TGTGCCAGTACCACAGGGGCAACTAATGAAAAACTGTTTTTT

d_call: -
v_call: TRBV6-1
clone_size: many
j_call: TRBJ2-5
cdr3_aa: CASRGTWETQYF
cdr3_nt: TGTGCCAGCAGGGGGACTTGGGAGACCCAGTACTTC

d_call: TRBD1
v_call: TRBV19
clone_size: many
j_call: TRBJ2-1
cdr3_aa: CASSIGQGWYNEQFF
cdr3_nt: TGTGCCAGTAGTATAGGACAGGGGTGGTACAATGAGCAGTTCTTC

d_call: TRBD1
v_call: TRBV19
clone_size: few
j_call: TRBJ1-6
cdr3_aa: CASSRTGGNSPLHF
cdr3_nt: TGTGCCAGTAGTCGGACAGGGGGTAATTCACCCCTCCACTTT

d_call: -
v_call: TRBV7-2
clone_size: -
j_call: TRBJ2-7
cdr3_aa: CASSFSQQAYEQYF
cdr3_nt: TGTGCCAGCAGCTTTTCTCAGCAGGCCTACGAGCAGTACTTC

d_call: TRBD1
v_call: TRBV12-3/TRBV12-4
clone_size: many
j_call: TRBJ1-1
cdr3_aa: CASSLQGATEAFF
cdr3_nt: TGTGCCAGCAGTTTACAGGGGGCCACTGAAGCTTTCTTT

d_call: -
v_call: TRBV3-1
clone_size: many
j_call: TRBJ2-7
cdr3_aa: CASSNYLYEQYF
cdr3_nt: TGTGCCAGCAGCAACTACCTCTACGAGCAGTACTTC

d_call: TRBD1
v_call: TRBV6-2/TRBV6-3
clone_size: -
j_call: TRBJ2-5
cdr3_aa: CASSYSGTGHQETQYF
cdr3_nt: TGTGCCAGCAGTTACTCCGGGACAGGGCACCAAGAGACCCAGTACTTC

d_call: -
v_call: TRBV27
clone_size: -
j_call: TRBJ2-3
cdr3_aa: CASSLSFAVQDTDTQYF
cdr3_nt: TGTGCCAGCAGTTTATCGTTCGCGGTCCAAGACACAGATACGCAGTATTTT

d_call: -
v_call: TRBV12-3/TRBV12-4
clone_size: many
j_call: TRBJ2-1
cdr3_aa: CASRQLNEQFF
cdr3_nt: TGTGCCAGCAGACAGCTCAATGAGCAGTTCTTC

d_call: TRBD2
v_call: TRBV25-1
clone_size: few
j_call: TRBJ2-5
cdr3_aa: CASSVGLAGYQGQYF
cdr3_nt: TGTGCCAGCAGTGTGGGGCTAGCGGGATACCAGGGCCAGTACTTC

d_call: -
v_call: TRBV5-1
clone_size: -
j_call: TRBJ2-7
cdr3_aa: CASSLGPRTVPGGIYEQYF
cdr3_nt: TGCGCCAGCAGCTTAGGGCCCCGGACAGTTCCCGGGGGGATCTACGAGCAGTACTTC

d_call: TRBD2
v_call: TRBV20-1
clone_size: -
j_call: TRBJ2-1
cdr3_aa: CSAQEAGGAHNEQFF
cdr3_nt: TGCAGTGCCCAAGAAGCGGGAGGTGCGCACAATGAGCAGTTCTTC

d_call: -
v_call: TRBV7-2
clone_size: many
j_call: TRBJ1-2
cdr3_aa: CASSSGRFMGLDYGYTF
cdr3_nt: TGTGCCAGCAGCTCGGGACGATTTATGGGGCTTGACTATGGCTACACCTTC

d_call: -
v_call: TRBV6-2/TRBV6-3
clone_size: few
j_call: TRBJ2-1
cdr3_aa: CASSEGQRAGNEQFF
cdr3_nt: TGTGCCAGCAGTGAAGGGCAGCGGGCGGGTAATGAGCAGTTCTTC

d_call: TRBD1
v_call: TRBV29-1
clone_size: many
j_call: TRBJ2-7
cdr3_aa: CSATGPIYEQYF
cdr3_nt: TGCAGCGCGACAGGGCCCATCTACGAGCAGTACTTC

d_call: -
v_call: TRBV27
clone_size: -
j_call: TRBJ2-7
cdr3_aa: CASSPLSWGNEQYF
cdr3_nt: TGTGCCAGCTCTCCTCTCTCTTGGGGAAACGAGCAGTACTTC

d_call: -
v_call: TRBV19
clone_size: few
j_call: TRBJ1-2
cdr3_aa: CASSTPGGGIGYTF
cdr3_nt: TGTGCCAGTAGTACCCCGGGAGGGGGGATTGGCTACACCTTC

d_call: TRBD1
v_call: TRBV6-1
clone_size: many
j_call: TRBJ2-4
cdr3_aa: CASNQDRGLAKNIQYF
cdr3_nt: TGTGCCAGCAACCAGGACAGGGGACTAGCCAAAAACATTCAGTACTTC

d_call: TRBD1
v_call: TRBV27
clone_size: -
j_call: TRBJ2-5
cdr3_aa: CASSGTNGQEETQYF
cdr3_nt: TGTGCCAGCAGCGGTACCAACGGACAGGAAGAGACCCAGTACTTC

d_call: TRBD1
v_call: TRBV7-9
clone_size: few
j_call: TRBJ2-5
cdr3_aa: CASSTGQAQETQYF
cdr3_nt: TGTGCCAGCAGCACCGGACAGGCACAAGAGACCCAGTACTTC

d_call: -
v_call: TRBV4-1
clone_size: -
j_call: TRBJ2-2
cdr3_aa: CASSVNRNTGELFF
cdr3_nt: TGCGCCAGCAGCGTGAACAGGAACACCGGGGAGCTGTTTTTT

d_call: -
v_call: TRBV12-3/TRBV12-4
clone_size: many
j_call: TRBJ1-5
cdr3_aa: CASSLSIGPSSPQHF
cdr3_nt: TGTGCCAGCAGTTTATCTATCGGCCCGAGTTCGCCCCAGCATTTT

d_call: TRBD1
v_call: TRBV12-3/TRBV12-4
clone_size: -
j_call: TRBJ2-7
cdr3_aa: CASSRGTGHYEQYF
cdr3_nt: TGTGCCAGCAGCCGGGGGACAGGGCACTACGAGCAGTACTTC

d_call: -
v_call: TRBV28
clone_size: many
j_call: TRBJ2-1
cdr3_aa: CASSSNYNEQFF
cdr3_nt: TGTGCCAGCAGCTCCAATTACAATGAGCAGTTCTTC

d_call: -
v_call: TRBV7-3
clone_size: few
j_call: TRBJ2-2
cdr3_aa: CASSLRPGEAGELFF
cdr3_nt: TGTGCCAGCAGCTTACGTCCGGGGGAGGCCGGGGAGCTGTTTTTT

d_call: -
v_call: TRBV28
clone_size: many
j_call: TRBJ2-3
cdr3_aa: CASGRTITDTQYF
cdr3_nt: TGTGCCAGCGGTCGGACTATCACAGATACGCAGTATTTT

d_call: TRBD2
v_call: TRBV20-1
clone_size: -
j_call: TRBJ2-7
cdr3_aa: CSARDVSGRADEQYF
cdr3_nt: TGCAGTGCTAGAGATGTTAGCGGGAGGGCCGACGAGCAGTACTTC

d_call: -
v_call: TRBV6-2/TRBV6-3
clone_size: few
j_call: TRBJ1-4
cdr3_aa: CASRDQGEDEKLFF
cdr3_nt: TGTGCCAGCAGGGACCAGGGAGAGGATGAAAAACTGTTTTTT

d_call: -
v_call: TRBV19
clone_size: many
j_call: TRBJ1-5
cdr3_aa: CASSTRANQPQHF
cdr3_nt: TGTGCCAGTAGTACCAGAGCTAATCAGCCCCAGCATTTT

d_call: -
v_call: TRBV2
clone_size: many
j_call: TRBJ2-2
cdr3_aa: CASSDLGDTGELFF
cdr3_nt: TGTGCCAGCAGTGATCTAGGGGACACCGGGGAGCTGTTTTTT

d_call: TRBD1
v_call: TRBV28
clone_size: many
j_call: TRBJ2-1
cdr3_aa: CASSEGQINYNEQFF
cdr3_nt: TGTGCCAGCAGTGAGGGACAGATAAACTACAATGAGCAGTTCTTC